This is a list of T cell receptor beta chains from one sample in a study of blood T cells in healthy people across ages. TCRdb reanalysed the 5' RACE reads using MiXCR and keeps one entry per CDR3 protein. This sample has 650,000 to 700,000 distinct CDR3 sequences; roughly half occur once, and the top ten carry less than 15%. Sequencing was performed on blood. The receptor source for this set is a woman aged 80 or over in good health. The CDR3 runs from the conserved cysteine through the conserved F or W. Where a row states a size, it is once, few, many or the class of an expanded clone; other rows omit it.

v_gene	len	abundance	CDR3aa
TRBV27	20	few	CASSLFSGTSGRRSYNEQFF
TRBV9	15	many	CASSYVDMPQETQYF
TRBV14	17	NA	CASSPTLVNRGQGEQYF
TRBV2	16	NA	CASSEFGVSYNSPLHF
TRBV20-1	13	NA	CSARSDSYNEQFF
TRBV18	13	few	CASSTAGGHEQYF
TRBV20-1	15	once	CSASLPGLDVDTQYF
TRBV12-3/TRBV12-4	15	NA	CASRESGGWDGELFF
TRBV5-5	14	once	CASSFRESPYGQYF
TRBV7-9	15	once	CASSLGTISGNTIYF
TRBV5-1	15	few	CASSPGPTYNSPLHF
TRBV25-1	13	NA	CASSDAWYNEQFF
TRBV10-3	15	many	CAISEPSGSSYEQYF
TRBV20-1	14	NA	CSAVLAGPTDTQYF
TRBV7-2	15	NA	CASSLVGASNTEAFF
TRBV7-2	16	NA	CATQGAGGGRIWAQYF
TRBV4-3	14	NA	CASSQAPYRGDYTF
TRBV29-1	15	many	CSVAGQAANTGELFF
TRBV11-2	15	few	CASSLNSQGTQPQHF
TRBV20-1	12	many	CSARTGRETQYF
TRBV6-5	15	many	CASSPVGGITGELFF
TRBV5-1	16	NA	CASSFQAGGTYNEQFF
TRBV25-1	15	NA	CASGGSSGYYNEQFF
TRBV29-1	13	NA	CSVPTPGNTEAFF
TRBV5-1	16	NA	CASSRDSCATNEKLFF
TRBV20-1	15	NA	CSARDPKGDQETQYF
TRBV13	16	NA	CASSSNRDSGANVLTF
TRBV5-1	13	many	CASSWTAFYGYTF
TRBV30	12	many	CAWGGREYEQYF
TRBV29-1	11	few	CSVELGSGQFF
TRBV7-2	15	NA	CASSFLLQGINGYTF
TRBV28	13	many	CASSPRVGYEQYF
TRBV6-6	14	NA	CASSTTRFGYEQYF
TRBV7-2	17	NA	CASRVQGGSLMNTEAFF
TRBV5-1	15	once	CASSFVTSGTDTQYF
TRBV15	16	NA	CATSRVVSREVWGYTF
TRBV20-1	12	NA	CSAREIGVLQYF
TRBV7-9	13	NA	CTSSAPGDYGYTF
TRBV29-1	12	NA	CSVQGVADTQYF
TRBV7-7	14	NA	CASSPGTSAETQYF
TRBV6-2/TRBV6-3	14	many	CASSFGPHAETQYF
TRBV5-1	17	NA	CASSFSGTGGSYNEQFF
TRBV10-3	16	once	CAITTGGALPSNEQFF
TRBV7-2	15	NA	CASSLVASGYNEQFF
TRBV7-2	15	NA	CASSGGTGKLYEQYF
TRBV2	14	few	CATSDSGGANEQFF
TRBV12-3/TRBV12-4	12	few	CASSLTRETQYF
TRBV12-3/TRBV12-4	15	many	CASSRSGPGANVLTF